The clone carrying this T cell receptor (beta chain) was recorded a few times. Its target is not known. These data are taken from a study of CD8 T cells in ankylosing spondylitis. Points from the study as a whole: Matched ankylosing spondylitis synovial fluid reportedly contained a significantly enriched population of disease-linked clones. Relatively scarce in peripheral blood, disease-linked clones were CD8+. Among TCR beta sequences, a motif of eight highly homologous variants appeared characteristic of ankylosing spondylitis blood.

Quantitative 5'-RACE with molecular barcodes generated TCR beta libraries. TCRdb re-derived calls from the 5' RACE reads in MiXCR, one entry per CDR3 protein. Counted here are some 400,000 distinct CDR3 sequences, about 22% occurring once; the ten biggest clones make up 15% to 20%. Trimming stripped 4 bases from V and 7 bases from J, with 13 bases between. From germline, CDR1 is SQVTM and CDR2 ANQGSEA. The CDR3 spans 13 residues. Sequenced input: blood, either unsorted or a sorted T cell fraction (not recorded which). The V gene is TRBV29-1, the J gene TRBJ2-2, with D hard to call. This TCR was recovered from a male donor with ankylosing spondylitis. The CDR3 region has the DNA TGCAGCGTTGGAAGGGTTTGGGGCGGGGAGCTGTTTTTT. This gives the protein CSVGRVWGGELFF.